The clone carrying this T cell receptor (beta chain) was counted only a few times. Its cognate antigen is unknown. This sample stems from a study of PD-1 blockade in classical Hodgkin lymphoma. Every patient relapsed after autologous stem cell transplantation, and brentuximab vedotin exposure varied. Complete response, partial response or progressive disease was recorded as best response. Trimming took off 4 bases at V and 2 bases at J, with 10 bases between the two ends. CDR3 size: 14 residues. Sequencing was performed with immunoSEQ multiplex PCR; in TCRdb, only in-frame clones are kept and a portion is missing. The profile shows some 31,000 clones, more than 60% of them singletons. Regarding the study as a whole: Newly diagnosed patients and complete responders had comparable diversity at baseline. CD8+ TCR diversity did not rise significantly by C4D1, unlike CD4+.

The origin of this receptor is a human donor with classical Hodgkin lymphoma. The sample consisted of peripheral blood mononuclear cells (PBMCs), taken before the second cycle of nivolumab. This chain uses TRBV7-1 with TRBJ2-3; maybe TRBD2 (7 bases). TRBV7-1 qualifies as an ORF whose function is uncertain. The CDR3 DNA sequence: TGTGCCAGCAGCTTAGGGGGGGCCACAGATACGCAGTATTTT. Its protein product is CASSLGGATDTQYF.